A selection of T cell receptor beta chains follows, all from one sample in a study of blood T cell repertoires in COVID-19. Data came from immunoSEQ multiplex PCR; TCRdb stores just in-frame clones and leaves some out. The sample has approximately 90,000 clones; 75% to 90% are singletons. The sample consisted of peripheral blood. The receptors were sampled from a woman older than 75 with acute or convalescent COVID-19. Both conserved end residues are part of each CDR3. The D gene is left open where the match is weak. Size tells how often a clone was seen (once, few, many) or the class of an expanded clone, and some rows leave it out.

cdr3_nt cdr3_aa d_call j_call clone_size v_call
TGTGCCAGCAGCCCCGGGAACCAAGAGACCCAGTACTTC CASSPGNQETQYF - TRBJ2-5 - TRBV5-4
TGTGCCAGCAGTGAGACTAGCGGGGGCCAAGAGACCCAGTACTTC CASSETSGGQETQYF TRBD2 TRBJ2-5 - TRBV25-1
TGTGCCAGCAGCGGCAGGGGGGCTCTACGGGGCTACACCTTC CASSGRGALRGYTF TRBD1 TRBJ1-2 - TRBV9
TGTGCCACCAGTGACACTAGCGGGGGGGGTTCAGATACGCAGTATTTT CATSDTSGGGSDTQYF TRBD2 TRBJ2-3 - TRBV24-1
TGTGCCAGCAGCTTAGATACAGTCAATGAGCAGTTCTTC CASSLDTVNEQFF - TRBJ2-1 - TRBV11-2
TGTGCCATCAGTGAAGAACAGGTTGTTTCTGGAAACACCATATATTTT CAISEEQVVSGNTIYF - TRBJ1-3 - TRBV10-3
TGTGCCAGTAGTATAGCCGGGACAGGGATGGTCTACGAGCAGTACTTC CASSIAGTGMVYEQYF TRBD1 TRBJ2-7 once TRBV19
TGCGCCAGCAGTAGGTATGGGGAGGGAGCCGGTTTGGAGAACACTGAAGCTTTCTTT CASSRYGEGAGLENTEAFF - TRBJ1-1 - TRBV5-1
TGTGCCTGGAGTGTAAGGGCCAGGGGCAGAGAGACTGAAGCTTTCTTT CAWSVRARGRETEAFF - TRBJ1-1 medium-sized TRBV30
TGTGCCAGCAGCGTAACCAGCGGGAGTCATGAGCAGTTCTTC CASSVTSGSHEQFF TRBD2 TRBJ2-1 - TRBV9
TGTGCCAGCTCCCTGGACAGGGCTCCTAATCAGCCCCAGCATTTT CASSLDRAPNQPQHF TRBD1 TRBJ1-5 - TRBV18
TGTGCCAGCAGCTTGGGACAGGAACCCTACGAGCAGTACTTC CASSLGQEPYEQYF - TRBJ2-7 - TRBV5-4
TGTGCCAGTAGTTCCAGATCCGGGACAGACTATAGCAATCAGCCCCAGCATTTT CASSSRSGTDYSNQPQHF TRBD1 TRBJ1-5 - TRBV19
TGTGCCAGCAGCTACCGGGATCGGGCCACCGGGGAGCTGTTTTTT CASSYRDRATGELFF - TRBJ2-2 - TRBV2
TGTGCCAGCAGCCGGGACAGGGACGAAAAACTGTTTTTT CASSRDRDEKLFF TRBD1 TRBJ1-4 - TRBV6-5
TGTGCCAGCAGCCCCCCGGGGGAACTCACAGATACGCAGTATTTT CASSPPGELTDTQYF - TRBJ2-3 few TRBV28
TGTGCCAGCAGCGGAGTCTCCGGGACAGGGGGCAACAATGAGCAGTTCTTC CASSGVSGTGGNNEQFF TRBD1 TRBJ2-1 once TRBV5-4
TGTGCCAGCAGCCAAGGTTTAGCGCGGCCGGGAGCCCAAGAGACCCAGTACTTC CASSQGLARPGAQETQYF - TRBJ2-5 - TRBV3-1/TRBV3-2
TGTGCCAGCAGTGATCCTAGACAGGGTGACAATGAGCAGTTCTTC CASSDPRQGDNEQFF TRBD1 TRBJ2-1 once TRBV25-1